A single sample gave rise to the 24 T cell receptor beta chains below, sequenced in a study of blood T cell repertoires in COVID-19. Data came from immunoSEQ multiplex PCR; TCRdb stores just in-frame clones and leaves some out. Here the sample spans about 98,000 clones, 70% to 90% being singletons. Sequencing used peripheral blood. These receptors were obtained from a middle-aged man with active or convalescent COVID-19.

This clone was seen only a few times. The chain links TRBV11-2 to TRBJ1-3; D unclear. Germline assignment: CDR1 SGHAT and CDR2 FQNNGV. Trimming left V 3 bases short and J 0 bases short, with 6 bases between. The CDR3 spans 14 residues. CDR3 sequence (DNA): TGTGCCAGCAGCTTGGACTTCTCTGGAAACACCATATATTTT. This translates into CASSLDFSGNTIYF.

The CDR3 DNA follows: TGTGCCAGCAGCTTAGCGAGAGAGGGGGCGCCCTACGAGCAGTACTTC. Its translation is CASSLAREGAPYEQYF. The gene calls are TRBV11-1 and TRBJ2-7; 7 nucleotides align to TRBD1. The V and J ends lost 0 bases and 2 bases, in that order; junction bases with no gene match: 7. CDR3 size: 16 residues. Germline CDR1 reads SGHAT; CDR2 reads FQDESV (reference sequence).

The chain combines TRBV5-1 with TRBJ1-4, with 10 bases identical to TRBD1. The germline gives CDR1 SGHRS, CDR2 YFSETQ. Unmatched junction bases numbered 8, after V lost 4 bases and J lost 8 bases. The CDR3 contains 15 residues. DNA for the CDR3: TGCGCCAGCAGCGACGGACAGGGGGAGGGGGAAAAACTGTTTTTT. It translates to CASSDGQGEGEKLFF.

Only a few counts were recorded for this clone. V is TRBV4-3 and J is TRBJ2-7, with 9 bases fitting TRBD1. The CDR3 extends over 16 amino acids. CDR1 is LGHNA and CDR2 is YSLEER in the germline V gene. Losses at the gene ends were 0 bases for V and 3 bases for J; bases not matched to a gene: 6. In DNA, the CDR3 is TGCGCCAGCAGCCAAGAAGCCGGGACAGGGAACTACGAGCAGTACTTC. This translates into CASSQEAGTGNYEQYF.

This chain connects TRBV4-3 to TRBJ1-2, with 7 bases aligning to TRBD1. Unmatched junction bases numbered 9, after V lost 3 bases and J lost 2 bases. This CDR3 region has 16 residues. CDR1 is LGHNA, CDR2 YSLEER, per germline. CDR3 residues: CASSHSSGTANYGYTF. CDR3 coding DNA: TGCGCCAGCAGCCACTCCTCCGGGACAGCGAACTATGGCTACACCTTC.

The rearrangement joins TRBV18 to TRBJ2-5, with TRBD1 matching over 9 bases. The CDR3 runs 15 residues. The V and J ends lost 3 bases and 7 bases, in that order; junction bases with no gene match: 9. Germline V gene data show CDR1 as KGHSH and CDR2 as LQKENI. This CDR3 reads CASSPKGQGEGTQYF. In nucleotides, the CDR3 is TGTGCCAGCTCACCCAAGGGACAGGGTGAAGGGACCCAGTACTTC.

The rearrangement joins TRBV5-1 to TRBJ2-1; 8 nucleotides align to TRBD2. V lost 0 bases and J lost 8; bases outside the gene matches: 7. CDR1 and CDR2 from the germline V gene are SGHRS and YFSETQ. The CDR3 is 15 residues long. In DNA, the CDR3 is TGCGCCAGCAGCTTGGATCGGGGGGGCCGAGATGAGCAGTTCTTC. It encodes CASSLDRGGRDEQFF.

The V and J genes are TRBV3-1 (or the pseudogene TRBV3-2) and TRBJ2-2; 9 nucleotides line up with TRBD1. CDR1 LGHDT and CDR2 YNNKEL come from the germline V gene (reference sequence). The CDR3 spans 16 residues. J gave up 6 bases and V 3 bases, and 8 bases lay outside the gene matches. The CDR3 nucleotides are TGTGCCAGCAGCCACCGGACAGGGGCGTCGGCCGGGGAGCTGTTTTTT. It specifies CASSHRTGASAGELFF.

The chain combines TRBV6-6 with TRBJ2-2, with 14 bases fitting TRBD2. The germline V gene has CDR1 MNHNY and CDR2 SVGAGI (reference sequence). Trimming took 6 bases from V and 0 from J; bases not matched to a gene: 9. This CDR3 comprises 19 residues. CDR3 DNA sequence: TGTGCCAGCAGACGACTAGCGGGGGGGTTTGATACGAACACCGGGGAGCTGTTTTTT. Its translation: CASRRLAGGFDTNTGELFF.

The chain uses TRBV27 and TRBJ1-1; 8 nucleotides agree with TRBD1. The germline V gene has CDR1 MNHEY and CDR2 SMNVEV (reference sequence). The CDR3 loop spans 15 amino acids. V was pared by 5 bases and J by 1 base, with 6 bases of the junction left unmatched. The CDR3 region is CASSRLGTGNTEAFF. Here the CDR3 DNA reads TGTGCCAGCAGTCGACTTGGGACAGGGAACACTGAAGCTTTCTTT.

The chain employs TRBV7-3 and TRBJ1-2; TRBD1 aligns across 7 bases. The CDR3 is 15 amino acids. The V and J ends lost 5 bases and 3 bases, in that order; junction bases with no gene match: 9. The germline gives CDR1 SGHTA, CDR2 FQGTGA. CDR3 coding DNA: TGTGCCAGCAGCAGTAAAGGGGGCGGTTACTATGGCTACACCTTC. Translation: CASSSKGGGYYGYTF. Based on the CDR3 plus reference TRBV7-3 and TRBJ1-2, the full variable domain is GAGVSQTPSNKVTEKGKYVELRCDPISGHTALYWYRQSLGQGPEFLIYFQGTGAADDSGLPNDRFFAVRPEGSVSTLKIQRTERGDSAVYLCASSSKGGGYYGYTFGSGTRLTVV.

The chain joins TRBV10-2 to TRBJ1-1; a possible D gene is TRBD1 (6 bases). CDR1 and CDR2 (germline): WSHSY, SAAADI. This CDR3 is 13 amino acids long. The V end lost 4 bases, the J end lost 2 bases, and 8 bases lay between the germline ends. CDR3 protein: CASSAQGNTEAFF. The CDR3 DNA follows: TGCGCCAGCAGTGCACAGGGTAACACTGAAGCTTTCTTT.

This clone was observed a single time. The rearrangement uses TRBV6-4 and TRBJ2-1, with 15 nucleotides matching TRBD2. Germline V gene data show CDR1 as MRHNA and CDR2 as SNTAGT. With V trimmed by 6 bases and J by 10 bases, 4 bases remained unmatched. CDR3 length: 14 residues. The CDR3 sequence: CASRRTSGGVEQFF. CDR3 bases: TGTGCCAGCAGAAGGACTAGCGGGGGGGTGGAGCAGTTCTTC.

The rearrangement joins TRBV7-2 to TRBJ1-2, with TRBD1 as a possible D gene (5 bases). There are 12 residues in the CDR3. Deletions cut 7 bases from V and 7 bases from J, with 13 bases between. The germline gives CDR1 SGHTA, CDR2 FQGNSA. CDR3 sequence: CASTIMGLGYTF. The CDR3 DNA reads TGTGCCAGCACCATTATGGGGCTTGGCTACACCTTC.

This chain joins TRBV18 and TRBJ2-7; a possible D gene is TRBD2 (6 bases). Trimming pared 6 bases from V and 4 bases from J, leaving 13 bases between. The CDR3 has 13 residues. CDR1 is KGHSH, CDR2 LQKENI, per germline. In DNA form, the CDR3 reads TGTGCCAGCTCTGCGACTAGTTCTTACGAGCAGTACTTC. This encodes CASSATSSYEQYF.

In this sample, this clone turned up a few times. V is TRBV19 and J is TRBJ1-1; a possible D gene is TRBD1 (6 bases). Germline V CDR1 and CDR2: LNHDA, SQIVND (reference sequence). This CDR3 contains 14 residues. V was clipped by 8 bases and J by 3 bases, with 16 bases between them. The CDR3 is CASFVGAMDTEAFF. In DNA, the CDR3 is TGTGCCAGTTTCGTGGGGGCGATGGACACTGAAGCTTTCTTT.

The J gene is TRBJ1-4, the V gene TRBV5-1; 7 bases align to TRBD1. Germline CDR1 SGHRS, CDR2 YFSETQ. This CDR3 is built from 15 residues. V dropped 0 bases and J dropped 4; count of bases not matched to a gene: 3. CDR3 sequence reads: CASSLAGQNNEKLFF. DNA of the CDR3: TGCGCCAGCAGCTTGGCGGGACAGAATAATGAAAAACTGTTTTTT.

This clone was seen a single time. This CDR3 is CASSLGDRDSYEQYF. The CDR3 DNA follows: TGCGCCAGCAGCTTGGGGGACAGGGACTCCTACGAGCAGTACTTC. V and J are TRBV5-1 and TRBJ2-7, with 9 bases matching TRBD1. The CDR3 consists of 15 residues. Germline-derived CDR1 and CDR2 are SGHRS and YFSETQ. Trimming cost V 0 bases and J 0 bases; bases outside gene matches: 1.

In DNA form, the CDR3 reads TGTGCCAGTAGTATAGCCGGGACTAGCGGCTCCTACGAGCAGTACTTC. Its translation is CASSIAGTSGSYEQYF. The rearrangement links TRBV19 to TRBJ2-7, with TRBD2 identical over 11 bases. From germline, CDR1 is LNHDA and CDR2 SQIVND (reference sequence). This CDR3 is 16 amino acids long. Losses at the gene ends were 1 base for V and 0 bases for J; bases not matched to a gene: 2.

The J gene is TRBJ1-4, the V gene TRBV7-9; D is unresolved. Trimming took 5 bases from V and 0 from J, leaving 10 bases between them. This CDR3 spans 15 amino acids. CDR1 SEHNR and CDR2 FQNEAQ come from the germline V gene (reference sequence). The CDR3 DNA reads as TGTGCCAGCAGCCCACAAGTTGCAACTAATGAAAAACTGTTTTTT. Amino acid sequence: CASSPQVATNEKLFF.

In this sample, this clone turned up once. CDR3 nucleotide sequence: TGTGCCAGCAGCCCCCGCCTGACAGGGGTGAACACTGAAGCTTTCTTT. Amino acid sequence: CASSPRLTGVNTEAFF. The V and J genes are TRBV11-2 and TRBJ1-1, with 8 bases fitting TRBD1. The trim removed 5 bases at V and 0 bases at J, leaving 8 bases unmatched. The germline V gene encodes CDR1 SGHAT and CDR2 FQNNGV. The CDR3 loop spans 16 amino acids.

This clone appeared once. This CDR3 reads CASSVSTLWGETQYF. CDR3 DNA: TGTGCCAGCAGCGTCTCCACTCTATGGGGCGAGACCCAGTACTTC. V gene TRBV7-6 combines with J gene TRBJ2-5; TRBD1 might be the D (5 bases). The ends were cut back, 5 bases at V and 5 bases at J, with 18 bases in the middle. This CDR3 region has 15 residues. In germline, CDR1 is SGHVS, CDR2 FNYEAQ.

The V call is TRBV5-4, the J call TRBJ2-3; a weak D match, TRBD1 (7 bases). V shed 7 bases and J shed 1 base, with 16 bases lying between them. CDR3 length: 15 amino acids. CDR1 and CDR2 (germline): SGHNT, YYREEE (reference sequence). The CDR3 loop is CASSPGGRGTDTQYF. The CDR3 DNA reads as TGTGCCAGCTCTCCAGGGGGGCGGGGCACAGATACGCAGTATTTT.

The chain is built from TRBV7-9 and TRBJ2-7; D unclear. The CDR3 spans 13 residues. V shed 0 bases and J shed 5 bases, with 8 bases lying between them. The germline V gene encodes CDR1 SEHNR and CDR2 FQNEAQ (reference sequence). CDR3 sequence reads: CASSLAGTDEQYF. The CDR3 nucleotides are TGTGCCAGCAGCTTAGCGGGCACCGACGAGCAGTACTTC.